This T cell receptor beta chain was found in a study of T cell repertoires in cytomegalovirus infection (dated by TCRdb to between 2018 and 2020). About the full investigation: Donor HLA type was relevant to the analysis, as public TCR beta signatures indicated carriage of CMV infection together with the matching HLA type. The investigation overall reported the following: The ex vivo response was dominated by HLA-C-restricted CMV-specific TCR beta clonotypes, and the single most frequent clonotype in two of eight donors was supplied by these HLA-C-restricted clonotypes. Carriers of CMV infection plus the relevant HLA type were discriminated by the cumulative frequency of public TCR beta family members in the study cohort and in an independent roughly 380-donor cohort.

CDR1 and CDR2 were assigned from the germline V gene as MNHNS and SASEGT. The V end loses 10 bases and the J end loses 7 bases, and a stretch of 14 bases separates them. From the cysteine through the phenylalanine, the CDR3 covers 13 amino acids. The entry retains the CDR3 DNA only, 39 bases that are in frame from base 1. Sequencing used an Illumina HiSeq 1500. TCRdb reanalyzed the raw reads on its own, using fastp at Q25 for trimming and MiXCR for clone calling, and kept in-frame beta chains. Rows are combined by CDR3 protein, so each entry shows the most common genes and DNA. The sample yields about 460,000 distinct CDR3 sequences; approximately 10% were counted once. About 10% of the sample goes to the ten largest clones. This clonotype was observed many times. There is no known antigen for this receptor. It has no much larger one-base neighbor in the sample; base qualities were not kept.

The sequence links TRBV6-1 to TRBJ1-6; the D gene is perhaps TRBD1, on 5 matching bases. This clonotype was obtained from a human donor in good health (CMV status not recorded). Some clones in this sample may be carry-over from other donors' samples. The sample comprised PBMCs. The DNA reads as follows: TGTGCCACCAGAGGGGACGGGAATTCACCCCTCCACTTT. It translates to CATRGDGNSPLHF.